These T cell receptor beta chains were read from a single sample in a study of T cell clusters in autoimmune cytopenias. TCRdb reprocessed the multiplex PCR reads; each CDR3 protein has one entry and no DNA is given. This table lists 13,000 to 15,000 distinct CDR3 sequences. The sample consisted of peripheral blood. These receptors came from a human donor with an autoimmune cytopenia or autoimmune hepatitis (not recorded which). Each CDR3 is given with its conserved first and last residue. The order of the fields is J gene, V gene, clone size, CDR3 protein. The size of a clone is reported for some rows only, either as once, few or many, or as a class for expanded clones.

TRBJ2-7,TRBV18,-,CASSLGQASSYEQYF
TRBJ2-1,TRBV5-3,-,CATYYGSYNEQFF
TRBJ2-7,TRBV14,-,CASSQGRAYEQYF
TRBJ2-3,TRBV15,-,CATSRSVELDTQYF
TRBJ1-2,TRBV27,-,CASSLGAGSYGYTF
TRBJ2-5,TRBV27,-,CATSVGGRGQETQYF
TRBJ2-5,TRBV27,-,CASSGQGQTQYF
TRBJ2-1,TRBV11-2,-,CASSLERHNEQFF
TRBJ1-1,TRBV6-5,-,CASSPWALQNTEAFF
TRBJ1-1,TRBV5-4,-,CASSLGSPNTEAFF
TRBJ1-2,TRBV2,-,CASSGEDRASYGYTF
TRBJ1-1,TRBV29-1,-,CSVKTQTNTEAFF
TRBJ1-2,TRBV15,-,CATSLGLANIYGYTF
TRBJ2-5,TRBV15,-,CATSRDQGETQYF
TRBJ1-1,TRBV30,-,CAWRGRLNRTMNTEAFF
TRBJ2-1,TRBV18,-,CASSPGTGTYNEQFF
TRBJ1-2,TRBV5-1,-,CASSLANYGYTF
TRBJ2-3,TRBV6-1,-,CASRLSGSPADTQYF
TRBJ1-2,TRBV12-3/TRBV12-4,-,CASNDGGNYGYTF
TRBJ2-2,TRBV6-1,-,CASSYRTGWSTGELFF
TRBJ1-5,TRBV27,-,CASSLWDNQPQHF
TRBJ2-3,TRBV7-9,-,CASPGSPSTDTQYF
TRBJ1-5,TRBV20-1,-,CSARDGSEGQPQHF
TRBJ1-1,TRBV27,-,CASSYLWDTEAFF
TRBJ1-2,TRBV12-3/TRBV12-4,-,CASRRTGRGYGYTF
TRBJ1-4,TRBV19,medium-sized,CASSFWDDEKLFF
TRBJ1-1,TRBV6-5,-,CASSALWGRGTEAFF
TRBJ2-7,TRBV29-1,medium-sized,CSVSRFGTGTSYEQYF
TRBJ2-1,TRBV19,medium-sized,CASSIVEGSYNEQFF